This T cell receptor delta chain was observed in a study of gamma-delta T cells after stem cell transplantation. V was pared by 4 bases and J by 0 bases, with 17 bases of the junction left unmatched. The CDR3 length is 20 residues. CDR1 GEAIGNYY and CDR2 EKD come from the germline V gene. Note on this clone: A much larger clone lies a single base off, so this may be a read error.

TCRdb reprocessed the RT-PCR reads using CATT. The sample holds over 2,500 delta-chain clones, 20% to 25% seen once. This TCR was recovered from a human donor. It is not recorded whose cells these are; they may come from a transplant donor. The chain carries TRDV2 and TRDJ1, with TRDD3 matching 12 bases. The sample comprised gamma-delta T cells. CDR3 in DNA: TGTGCCTGTGAGACGATCTACTGGGGGATACAGGGTTCGTACACCGATAAACTCATCTTT. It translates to CACETIYWGIQGSYTDKLIF.